Listed below are T cell receptor beta chains from one sample, sequenced in a study of T cell repertoires in cytomegalovirus infection. No antigens are known for them. TCRdb re-analysed the reads in MiXCR, keeping a single row per CDR3 protein. The table lists 400,000 to 600,000 distinct CDR3 sequences, under 55% of them singletons, with about two fifths in the top ten. Specimen: cultured PBMCs, collected from culture after CMV antigen stimulation. The source is a human donor in good health (CMV status not recorded). Some clones in this sample may be carry-over from other donors' samples. CDR3s include the opening cysteine and the closing phenylalanine or tryptophan. Fields, in order: clone size, V gene, D gene, J gene, CDR3 DNA, CDR3 protein. D genes are given only for firm matches. Clone size is shown for a subset of rows, as once, few, many or a class of expanded clone.

size: NA; V: TRBV7-2; D: NA; J: TRBJ2-3; DNA: TGTGCCAGCAGCTTCAGGGGGGTTAGCACAGATACGCAGTATTTT; CDR3: CASSFRGVSTDTQYF
size: NA; V: TRBV5-4; D: TRBD2; J: TRBJ2-2; DNA: TGTGCCAGCAGAGCGGGGGAGCACGGGGAGCTGTTTTTT; CDR3: CASRAGEHGELFF
size: NA; V: TRBV4-2; D: NA; J: TRBJ2-3; DNA: TGTGCCAGCAGCCAGCCATCTACGACAGATACGCAGTATTTT; CDR3: CASSQPSTTDTQYF
size: NA; V: TRBV6-1; D: NA; J: TRBJ1-1; DNA: TGTGCCAGTTCACAGGGTAGCCGGGGTGCAGAAGCTTTCTTT; CDR3: CASSQGSRGAEAFF
size: NA; V: TRBV25-1; D: TRBD2; J: TRBJ2-7; DNA: TGTGCCAGCAGTGCGGCTAGCGGGAGGTGGTCCTACGAGCAGTACTTC; CDR3: CASSAASGRWSYEQYF
size: once; V: TRBV6-5; D: NA; J: TRBJ2-2; DNA: TGTGCCAGCACCGCTATCATTCCATATCGGTTGGTGTTTAGGACCGGGGAGCTGTTTTTT; CDR3: CASTAIIPYRLVFRTGELFF
size: NA; V: TRBV14; D: NA; J: TRBJ1-1; DNA: TGTGCCAGCAGCCAAGATCATGGAGGGAACACTGAAGCTTTCTTT; CDR3: CASSQDHGGNTEAFF
size: NA; V: TRBV6-5; D: NA; J: TRBJ2-3; DNA: TGTGCCAGCAGAGTGGAAGATACGCAGTATTTT; CDR3: CASRVEDTQYF
size: few; V: TRBV7-8; D: NA; J: TRBJ1-5; DNA: TGTGCCAGCAGCCGACAGAATAGCAATCAGCCCCAGCATTTT; CDR3: CASSRQNSNQPQHF
size: NA; V: TRBV12-3/TRBV12-4; D: TRBD1; J: TRBJ1-1; DNA: TGTGCCAGCAGGCTTGGGACAGGAATTACTGAAGCTTTCTTT; CDR3: CASRLGTGITEAFF
size: few; V: TRBV4-3; D: NA; J: TRBJ2-6; DNA: TGCGCCAGCAGCCAAGAAGGTAATCTGAGGGCCAACGTCCTGACTTTC; CDR3: CASSQEGNLRANVLTF
size: NA; V: TRBV20-1; D: TRBD1; J: TRBJ1-2; DNA: TGCAGTGCTTACGGACAGGGTGGCGGCTACACCTTC; CDR3: CSAYGQGGGYTF
size: NA; V: TRBV11-2; D: NA; J: TRBJ2-4; DNA: TGTGCCAGCAGCCACTGGGAGGGGGCGGACATTCAGTACTTC; CDR3: CASSHWEGADIQYF
size: NA; V: TRBV19; D: NA; J: TRBJ2-2; DNA: TGTGCCAGTAGTACGACAAATGCGGCCGGGGAGCTGTTTTTT; CDR3: CASSTTNAAGELFF
size: NA; V: TRBV10-3; D: TRBD1; J: TRBJ1-1; DNA: TGTGCCATCAGTGCGGGACAGGAAATTGGTGAAGCTTTCTTT; CDR3: CAISAGQEIGEAFF
size: few; V: TRBV28; D: NA; J: TRBJ2-6; DNA: TGTGCCAGCACCTCTGGGGGCGTTTTTTCCTCCTCTGGGGCCAACGTCCTGACTTTC; CDR3: CASTSGGVFSSSGANVLTF
size: NA; V: TRBV7-9; D: TRBD2; J: TRBJ2-7; DNA: TGTGCCAGCAGCCCCCGGGTAGCGGGGGGCGAGCAGTACTTC; CDR3: CASSPRVAGGEQYF
size: few; V: TRBV6-5; D: NA; J: TRBJ1-1; DNA: TGTGCCAGCAGTTACAGGGGAGGGCGGACTGAAGCTTTCTTT; CDR3: CASSYRGGRTEAFF
size: NA; V: TRBV11-2; D: NA; J: TRBJ1-2; DNA: TGTGCCAGCAGCGCCACGACGGGTTTGGGGGACTATGGCTACACCTTC; CDR3: CASSATTGLGDYGYTF
size: NA; V: TRBV29-1; D: NA; J: TRBJ2-3; DNA: TGCAGCGTGGGTAGTTCTGGCGCAGATACGCAGTATTTT; CDR3: CSVGSSGADTQYF
size: NA; V: TRBV10-3; D: NA; J: TRBJ2-7; DNA: TGTGCCATCAGTGAGTATGGCTACGAGCAGTACTTC; CDR3: CAISEYGYEQYF
size: NA; V: TRBV4-1; D: TRBD2; J: TRBJ2-1; DNA: TGCGCCAGCAGCCGGACTAGCGGGGAATCCTACAATGAGCAGTTCTTC; CDR3: CASSRTSGESYNEQFF
size: many; V: TRBV7-2; D: NA; J: TRBJ2-3; DNA: TGTGCCAGCAGCTTAGAGGGCGGGCCAGATACGCAGTATTTT; CDR3: CASSLEGGPDTQYF
size: few; V: TRBV28; D: NA; J: TRBJ2-7; DNA: TGTGCCAGCAGTTTTCCGGGGGCTTCCTCCTACGAGCAGTACTTC; CDR3: CASSFPGASSYEQYF
size: few; V: TRBV27; D: NA; J: TRBJ2-4; DNA: TGTGCCAGCAGTTTAGGTTCAGGGGTCAATGCGGCCAAAAACATTCAGTACTTC; CDR3: CASSLGSGVNAAKNIQYF
size: once; V: TRBV12-3/TRBV12-4; D: NA; J: TRBJ2-6; DNA: TGTGCCAGCAGTTTTTATTTCTCTGGGGCCAACGTCCTGACTTTC; CDR3: CASSFYFSGANVLTF
size: many; V: TRBV7-2; D: NA; J: TRBJ1-5; DNA: TGTGCCAGCAGCTTAAGGAGGGATCAGCCCCAGCATTTT; CDR3: CASSLRRDQPQHF
size: NA; V: TRBV4-1; D: TRBD1; J: TRBJ1-4; DNA: TGTGCCAGCAGTCTGGGGACAGGGCACGAAAAACTGTTTTTT; CDR3: CASSLGTGHEKLFF
size: NA; V: TRBV12-3/TRBV12-4; D: NA; J: TRBJ1-4; DNA: TGTGCCAGCAGTCGTCCAACTAATGAAAAACTGTTTTTT; CDR3: CASSRPTNEKLFF
size: NA; V: TRBV7-9; D: NA; J: TRBJ1-2; DNA: TGTGCCAGCACCTCTAGAGGCTCTTACACCTTC; CDR3: CASTSRGSYTF
size: NA; V: TRBV6-2/TRBV6-3; D: TRBD2; J: TRBJ2-7; DNA: TGTGCCAGCATCCTAAGTCCCGGGACTAGCGTCTACGAGCAGTACTTC; CDR3: CASILSPGTSVYEQYF
size: NA; V: TRBV7-2; D: NA; J: TRBJ1-5; DNA: TGTGCCAGCACCTTCTCGAAGAATCAGCCCCAGCATTTT; CDR3: CASTFSKNQPQHF
size: once; V: TRBV7-7; D: NA; J: TRBJ2-1; DNA: TGTGCCAGCAGCCACGGCAGTGGCCAAGAGCAGTTCTTC; CDR3: CASSHGSGQEQFF
size: NA; V: TRBV18; D: NA; J: TRBJ1-2; DNA: TGTGCCAGCTCACGCCAGGGGACACCCACTGATGGCTACACCTTC; CDR3: CASSRQGTPTDGYTF
size: NA; V: TRBV10-3; D: NA; J: TRBJ2-6; DNA: TGTGCCACCCGCCCCGAACAGGGGAGAATCCTACCTGAAGGAGGGCCTGGGGCCAACGTCCTGACTTTC; CDR3: CATRPEQGRILPEGGPGANVLTF
size: NA; V: TRBV7-2; D: TRBD2; J: TRBJ2-2; DNA: TGTGCCAGCAGAAGACTAGCGGGGGGGCTGAACACCGGGGAGCTGTTTTTT; CDR3: CASRRLAGGLNTGELFF
size: NA; V: TRBV7-2; D: NA; J: TRBJ1-2; DNA: TGTGCCAGCAGTGTTGGAGGGAACTATGGCTACACCTTC; CDR3: CASSVGGNYGYTF
size: NA; V: TRBV3-1; D: TRBD2; J: TRBJ2-5; DNA: TGTGCCAGCAGCCAGGGGAGCGGGGAACAAGAGACCCAGTACTTC; CDR3: CASSQGSGEQETQYF
size: NA; V: TRBV11-2; D: TRBD2; J: TRBJ2-7; DNA: TGTGCCAGCAGTTTAATTAGGGGGGGACTAGCGGGCCAAAACTCCTACGAGCAGTACTTC; CDR3: CASSLIRGGLAGQNSYEQYF
size: NA; V: TRBV5-1; D: NA; J: TRBJ2-5; DNA: TGCGCCAGCAGCTTGGAGTTAACCCAGACCCAGTACTTC; CDR3: CASSLELTQTQYF
size: NA; V: TRBV19; D: NA; J: TRBJ2-3; DNA: TGTGCCAGTAGTATCCGTTCTCGGACAGATACGCAGTATTTT; CDR3: CASSIRSRTDTQYF
size: NA; V: TRBV7-2; D: NA; J: TRBJ1-5; DNA: TGTGCCAGCAGCTCGGGGGACACGGGGTATCAGCCCCAGCATTTT; CDR3: CASSSGDTGYQPQHF
size: NA; V: TRBV3-1; D: NA; J: TRBJ2-1; DNA: TGTGCCAGCAGCTTACGGGCCCCAGGCGGTGAGCAGTTCTTC; CDR3: CASSLRAPGGEQFF
size: NA; V: TRBV14; D: NA; J: TRBJ1-5; DNA: TGTGCCAGCAGCCAAGAGATGAATAGCAATCAGCCCCAGCATTTT; CDR3: CASSQEMNSNQPQHF
size: many; V: TRBV7-8; D: NA; J: TRBJ1-1; DNA: TGTGCCAGCAGCGTTATAACCAAGTCGGGGAACACTGAAGCTTTCTTT; CDR3: CASSVITKSGNTEAFF
size: NA; V: TRBV6-6; D: NA; J: TRBJ2-1; DNA: TGTGCCAGCAGTTACCCGACTAGTCCCCTTTATAATGAGCAGTTCTTC; CDR3: CASSYPTSPLYNEQFF
size: NA; V: TRBV7-8; D: NA; J: TRBJ2-6; DNA: TGTGCCAGCACCACTTCGGGGGCGGGGGCCAACGTCCTGACTTTC; CDR3: CASTTSGAGANVLTF
size: few; V: TRBV19; D: NA; J: TRBJ1-1; DNA: TGTGCCAGTAGTATAGTCCTAGGGCCGAACACTGAAGCTTTCTTT; CDR3: CASSIVLGPNTEAFF
size: NA; V: TRBV6-5; D: NA; J: TRBJ1-2; DNA: TGTGCCAGCAGTTACGTGGGGAGCGGCTACACCTTC; CDR3: CASSYVGSGYTF
size: NA; V: TRBV19; D: TRBD1; J: TRBJ1-5; DNA: TGTGCCAGTAGTATAAAAGGGACAGGGAATCAGCCCCAGCATTTT; CDR3: CASSIKGTGNQPQHF
size: NA; V: TRBV4-1; D: NA; J: TRBJ1-5; DNA: TGCGCCAGCAGCCAAGGTCGTCCTGGACAGTGGAATCAGCCCCAGCATTTT; CDR3: CASSQGRPGQWNQPQHF